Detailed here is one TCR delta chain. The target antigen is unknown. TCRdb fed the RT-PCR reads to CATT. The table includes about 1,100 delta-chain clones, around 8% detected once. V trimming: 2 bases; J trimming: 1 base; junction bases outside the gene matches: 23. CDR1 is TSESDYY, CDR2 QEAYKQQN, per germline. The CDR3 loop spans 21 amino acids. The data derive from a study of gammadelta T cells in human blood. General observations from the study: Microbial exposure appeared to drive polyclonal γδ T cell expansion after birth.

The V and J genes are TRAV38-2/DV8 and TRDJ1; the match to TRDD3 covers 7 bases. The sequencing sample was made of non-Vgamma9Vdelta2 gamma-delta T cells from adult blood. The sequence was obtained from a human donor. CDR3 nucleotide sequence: TGTGCTTATAGGAGGTCCCTAAGGATAGACCCTATTTACTGGGGCACCGATAAACTCATCTTT. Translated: CAYRRSLRIDPIYWGTDKLIF.